Shown below are 20 T cell receptor beta chains from a single sample sequenced in a study of cytomegalovirus exposure and HLA in healthy donors. 60 Vbeta and 13 Jbeta primers were used in PCR. TCRdb keeps only in-frame clones here, not all; method: immunoSEQ multiplex PCR. The sample includes 90,000 to 140,000 clones, about 83% seen only once; the top ten take 5% to 6.5%. The sample comprised PBMCs. Receptors originate from a man between 18 and 35 years old in good health and CMV-seronegative.

The chain recombines TRBV13 with TRBJ2-7; 8 bases fit TRBD2. The J segment lost 4 bases and the V segment lost 10 bases, leaving 9 bases of the junction unmatched. The germline CDR1 and CDR2 sequences are PRHDT and FYEKMQ (reference sequence). The CDR3 covers 13 residues. The CDR3, as DNA: TGTGCCACTCGAGCGGGAGCAACTTACGAGCAGTACTTC. Protein sequence: CATRAGATYEQYF.

The J gene is TRBJ2-7, the V gene TRBV10-3; 11 bases are a match to TRBD2. Germline V lookup: CDR1 ENHRY, CDR2 SYGVKD. The CDR3 is made up of 13 amino acids. The V and J ends lost 7 bases and 1 base, in that order; junction bases with no gene match: 0. This chain's CDR3 is CAITSGGSYEQYF. For the CDR3, the DNA is TGTGCCATCACTAGCGGGGGGTCCTACGAGCAGTACTTC.

DNA of the CDR3: TGTGCCAGCAGTTACTCAACCCCGGCGGGAGGCTACACCTTC. It yields the protein CASSYSTPAGGYTF. J is TRBJ1-2 and V is TRBV6-5; D gene ambiguous. Trimming took 0 bases from V and 8 from J, leaving 13 bases between them. Germline loops: CDR1 MNHEY, CDR2 SVGAGI. The CDR3 runs 14 residues.

This clone has more than one count but fewer than ten. The V call is TRBV6-5, the J call TRBJ2-7, with 10 bases lining up with TRBD1. Germline CDR1 MNHEY, CDR2 SVGAGI. Trimming at V came to 7 bases and at J to 5 bases, leaving 8 bases not matched to a gene. CDR3 length equals 14 residues. CDR3 protein: CASTRQGAEDEQYF. In nucleotides, the CDR3 is TGTGCCAGCACCAGACAGGGGGCCGAGGACGAGCAGTACTTC.

The V gene is TRBV11-1, the J gene TRBJ1-1; D is unresolved. Germline CDR1 reads SGHAT; CDR2 reads FQDESV (reference sequence). The V end lost 4 bases, the J end lost 0 bases, and 6 bases lay between the germline ends. The CDR3 sequence is 13 residues long. This CDR3 is CASSSQLNTEAFF. The CDR3 coding sequence is TGTGCCAGCAGCTCCCAGTTGAACACTGAAGCTTTCTTT. Full variable domain (missing parts from reference TRBV11-1 and TRBJ1-1): EAEVAQSPRYKITEKSQAVAFWCDPISGHATLYWYRQILGQGPELLVQFQDESVVDDSQLPKDRFSAERLKGVDSTLKIQPAELGDSAMYLCASSSQLNTEAFFGQGTRLTVV.

Remarks on this clone: The junction and the germline gene differ at one end; a read error may be behind it. The chain combines TRBV5-1 with TRBJ1-2; 7 nucleotides match TRBD1. Germline CDR1 reads SGHRS; CDR2 reads YFSETQ. This CDR3 region has 14 residues. CDR3 amino acids: CASSRDSGWDGYTF. The CDR3 nucleotides read TGTGCCAGCAGTCGGGACAGCGGCTGGGATGGCTACACCTTC.

The rearrangement links TRBV27 to TRBJ2-7; tentative D call: TRBD1 (6 bases). V was cut by 5 bases and J by 0 bases, with 11 bases left in between. Germline V gives CDR1 MNHEY, CDR2 SMNVEV (reference sequence). This CDR3 spans 14 amino acids. The CDR3 DNA reads as TGTGCCAGCAGTCGAGACAGGACCTCCTACGAGCAGTACTTC. It specifies CASSRDRTSYEQYF.

DNA for the CDR3: TGCGCCACCGGGACAGGGGACACTGAAGCTTTCTTT. This encodes CATGTGDTEAFF. This chain joins TRBV5-1 and TRBJ1-1; 10 bases are a match to TRBD1. Trimming removed 9 bases from V and 3 bases from J; junction bases left unmatched: 2. CDR3 length equals 12 residues. In germline, CDR1 is SGHRS, CDR2 YFSETQ.

The rearrangement joins TRBV7-9 to TRBJ2-3, with D perhaps TRBD2 (6 bases). The CDR3 totals 14 residues. The germline CDR1 and CDR2 sequences are SEHNR and FQNEAQ (reference sequence). Trimming removed 9 bases at V and 0 bases at J, with 13 bases between. CDR3 nucleotides: TGTGCCAGTCAGCGGGCCTCTAGCACAGATACGCAGTATTTT. The encoded protein is CASQRASSTDTQYF.

The CDR3 nucleotides read TGTGCCAGCAGCGGGGGACAGGGGGCCCTTAACTATGGCTACACCTTC. Encoded protein: CASSGGQGALNYGYTF. The chain couples TRBV5-6 to TRBJ1-2; 12 nucleotides match TRBD1. This CDR3 is built from 16 residues. J lost 1 base, V lost 4 bases, and 5 bases had no gene match. Germline lookup yields CDR1 SGHDT and CDR2 YYEEEE.

About this clone: At one end, the junction sequence differs from germline, possibly due to a read error. J is TRBJ2-7 and V is TRBV27, with TRBD2 matching 10 bases. There are 15 residues in the CDR3. Germline values: CDR1 MNHEY, CDR2 SMNVEV (reference sequence). This CDR3 reads CASSPGVAGGYAQYF. CDR3 coding DNA: TGTGCCAGCAGTCCCGGGGTAGCGGGAGGTTACGCGCAGTACTTC.

The gene calls are TRBV11-3 and TRBJ1-5; TRBD1 aligns across 7 bases. This CDR3 has 20 residues. Germline V gene data show CDR1 as SGHNT and CDR2 as YENEEA. With V trimmed by 5 bases and J by 3 bases, 22 bases remained unmatched. The CDR3 sequence is CASSRGFRRQGECANQPQHF. CDR3 in DNA: TGTGCCAGCAGCAGAGGTTTCAGGAGACAGGGCGAATGTGCCAATCAGCCCCAGCATTTT.

The chain joins TRBV30 to TRBJ2-7; D gene uncertain. V was clipped by 1 base and J by 3 bases, with 7 bases between them. This CDR3 has 12 amino acids. Germline V gene sequence: CDR1 GTSNPN, CDR2 SVGIG (reference sequence). CDR3 amino acids: CAWSGQVYEQYF. CDR3 coding DNA: TGTGCCTGGAGTGGGCAGGTCTACGAGCAGTACTTC.

In its sample, this clone was seen a few times. The chain carries TRBV28 and TRBJ1-1; the match to TRBD1 covers 8 bases. The CDR3 sequence is 15 residues long. Germline CDR1 and CDR2: MDHEN and SYDVKM. V was pared by 6 bases and J by 5 bases, with 11 bases of the junction left unmatched. CDR3 DNA sequence: TGTGCCAGCAGGGGCACAGGGGGAACGAGAACTGAAGCTTTCTTT. It translates to CASRGTGGTRTEAFF.

The chain recombines TRBV7-8 with TRBJ2-5; 9 nucleotides line up with TRBD1. Looked up from germline, CDR1 is SGHVS and CDR2 is FQNEAQ. The J segment lost 3 bases and the V segment lost 4 bases, leaving 3 bases of the junction unmatched. CDR3 length: 14 residues. CDR3 loop: CASSSTGGKETQYF. The CDR3 nucleotides are TGTGCCAGCAGCTCAACAGGGGGCAAAGAGACCCAGTACTTC.

The chain joins TRBV7-9 to TRBJ1-4; TRBD1 agrees at 9 bases. Trimming removed 5 bases from V and 5 bases from J; junction bases left unmatched: 6. Germline V gene lookup returns CDR1 SEHNR and CDR2 FQNEAQ (reference sequence). The CDR3 contains 15 residues. CDR3 in amino acids: CASSRHTGGNEKLFF. As DNA, the CDR3 is TGTGCCAGCAGCCGACATACAGGGGGCAATGAAAAACTGTTTTTT.

The chain combines TRBV27 with TRBJ1-1; the match to TRBD1 covers 7 bases. The CDR3 contains 16 residues. CDR1 and CDR2 (germline): MNHEY, SMNVEV (reference sequence). V lost 8 bases, J lost 4 bases, and 16 bases stayed unmatched. The CDR3 sequence is CASQLTGSMGITEAFF. The DNA of the CDR3 is TGTGCCAGCCAACTGACAGGGTCGATGGGTATCACTGAAGCTTTCTTT.

The J gene is TRBJ2-7, the V gene TRBV6-6; D call uncertain. The CDR3 is made up of 12 amino acids. Germline V CDR1 and CDR2: MNHNY, SVGAGI (reference sequence). Trimming removed 5 bases at V and 3 bases at J, with 8 bases between. In nucleotides, the CDR3 is TGTGCCAGCAGTAAACAGATCTACGAGCAGTACTTC. Its protein is CASSKQIYEQYF.

This chain uses TRBV9 with TRBJ2-1, with unresolved D. The CDR3 covers 13 residues. V lost 1 base and J lost 7, with 9 bases in between. Germline CDR1 and CDR2: SGDLS and YYNGEE. CDR3 DNA: TGTGCCAGCAGCGTAATTGGTACAAATGAGCAGTTCTTC. Translation gives CASSVIGTNEQFF.

This clone was seen a handful of times. This CDR3 is also generated by other DNA sequences in the sample. J is TRBJ1-1 and V is TRBV30; possibly TRBD1 for D (5 bases). This CDR3 is 15 amino acids long. Germline V gene data show CDR1 as GTSNPN and CDR2 as SVGIG (reference sequence). V lost 1 base and J lost 5, with 17 bases in between. CDR3 sequence reads: CAWSALDGRGTEAFF. The CDR3 region has the DNA TGTGCCTGGAGTGCGCTAGACGGGAGGGGAACTGAAGCTTTCTTT.